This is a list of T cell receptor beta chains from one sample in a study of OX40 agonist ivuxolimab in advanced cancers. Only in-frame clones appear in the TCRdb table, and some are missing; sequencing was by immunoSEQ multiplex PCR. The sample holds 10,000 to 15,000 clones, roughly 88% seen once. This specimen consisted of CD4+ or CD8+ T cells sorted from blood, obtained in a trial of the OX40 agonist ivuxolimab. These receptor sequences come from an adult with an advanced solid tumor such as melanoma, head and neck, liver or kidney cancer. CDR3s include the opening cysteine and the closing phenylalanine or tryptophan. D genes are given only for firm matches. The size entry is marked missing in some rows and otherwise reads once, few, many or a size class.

cdr3_nt: TGTGCCAGCAGCTTAGATACCGGGACAGGGAGGTCTCCCTCCTACGAGCAGTACTTC; cdr3_aa: CASSLDTGTGRSPSYEQYF; d_call: TRBD1; v_call: TRBV11-3; j_call: TRBJ2-7; clone_size: -
cdr3_nt: TGTGCCAGCAGCCCGAAACAGGAACGCTACGAGCAGTACTTC; cdr3_aa: CASSPKQERYEQYF; d_call: -; v_call: TRBV7-8; j_call: TRBJ2-7; clone_size: few
cdr3_nt: TGTGCCAGCAGTCATAAACTCGGCTCCGAGCAGTACTTC; cdr3_aa: CASSHKLGSEQYF; d_call: -; v_call: TRBV6-5; j_call: TRBJ2-7; clone_size: large
cdr3_nt: TGTGCCAGCAGCTTGGGCATTACTAACTATGGCTACACCTTC; cdr3_aa: CASSLGITNYGYTF; d_call: -; v_call: TRBV5-4; j_call: TRBJ1-2; clone_size: -
cdr3_nt: TGTGCCAGCAGAATTCTCTCTGGGGCCAACGTCCTGACTTTC; cdr3_aa: CASRILSGANVLTF; d_call: -; v_call: TRBV6-1; j_call: TRBJ2-6; clone_size: -
cdr3_nt: TGCAGCGTTGAAGGTCTAATAACTAGCGGGAGAACAGATACGCAGTATTTT; cdr3_aa: CSVEGLITSGRTDTQYF; d_call: TRBD2; v_call: TRBV29-1; j_call: TRBJ2-3; clone_size: -
cdr3_nt: TGTGCCAGCAGCTTGGGGGTGCGGGTAGGCACAGATACGCAGTATTTT; cdr3_aa: CASSLGVRVGTDTQYF; d_call: -; v_call: TRBV5-4; j_call: TRBJ2-3; clone_size: once
cdr3_nt: TGTGCCTTAAAAAGGTTCGGGGGGTACAATGAGCAGTTCTTC; cdr3_aa: CALKRFGGYNEQFF; d_call: TRBD2; v_call: TRBV30; j_call: TRBJ2-1; clone_size: once
cdr3_nt: TGTGCCAGTAGTCCTGCCTGGTTGTTGGGGGCTAAAAGCCACAATCAGCCCCAGCATTTT; cdr3_aa: CASSPAWLLGAKSHNQPQHF; d_call: -; v_call: TRBV19; j_call: TRBJ1-5; clone_size: -
cdr3_nt: TGTGCCAGCAGCTTAAAGGGACAGTCCTACGAGCAGTACTTC; cdr3_aa: CASSLKGQSYEQYF; d_call: TRBD1; v_call: TRBV7-9; j_call: TRBJ2-7; clone_size: -
cdr3_nt: TGTGCCAGCAGCCCTTGGACAGTCCAAATTTTAGCAACTAATGAAAAACTGTTTTTT; cdr3_aa: CASSPWTVQILATNEKLFF; d_call: -; v_call: TRBV2; j_call: TRBJ1-4; clone_size: -
cdr3_nt: TGTGCCAGCAGTCCGACAGGGGGCACTAATTCACCCCTCCACTTT; cdr3_aa: CASSPTGGTNSPLHF; d_call: TRBD1; v_call: TRBV27; j_call: TRBJ1-6; clone_size: -